What follows is one T cell receptor beta chain and its context. What this receptor recognizes is not known. No base-level quality is on record; no much larger clone is a single base apart. The entire isolated RNA was reverse transcribed using the High Capacity cDNA Reverse Transcription Kit, and thus expressed TCRB transcripts were sequenced. Deep immunoSEQ sequencing was applied to naive, central memory and regulatory T cell samples, giving an average of about 3.4 million total reads per sample. Sorted cells were lysed in RLT buffer and RNA was extracted with DNase-treated RNeasy Micro or Mini kits, depending on cell number. Each cell subset was processed separately to prevent cross-contamination, with patient and healthy donor samples processed together. Using the immunoSEQ multiplex PCR, TCRB sequences were amplified from cDNA into 87-bp fragments spanning the CDR3 region. The amplicons were sequenced using the Illumina HiSeq platform. Per the authors' processing: Synthetic template baselines were used to correct PCR bias computationally, reads within Hamming distance 2 were collapsed together, and singletons that could not be merged were discarded. Reads were aligned against IMGT to assign V, D and J genes, CDR3 length and insertions or deletions at six rearrangement sites. Within each subset, clonotype counts were normalized to sorted cell number, and only after that were true diversity and Gini coefficients computed with the tcR R package. Repertoire sharing was quantified using the overlap coefficient calculated on TCRB nucleotide sequences. In TCRdb, the immuneACCESS table is reduced to in-frame sequences with V and J assigned. These tables do not hold every clone; where another copy was compared, an unresolved V gene accounts for under half, and the others remain unexplained. V, J and clone size are those of that table, while D and trimming were read from the DNA. This sample is represented by roughly 400,000 clones; around a tenth of them were singletons. The ten largest clones add up to about 0.64% of the sample.

The entry originates in a study of beta chain features in type 1 diabetes (dated 2018 in TCRdb). For context, the study as a whole: Mean age, gender distribution, total cell number and subset yield were not different between patients and healthy donors. Whereas all 30 or so donors provided naive and central memory subsets, regulatory and stem cell-like memory subsets were isolated from just 8 patients and about eight healthy donors. The study compared TCRB repertoires of sorted circulating CD4+ T cell subsets between recently diagnosed type 1 diabetes patients and matched healthy donors. A total of under 140,000,000 sorted cells were examined across all samples, and the number of cells per subset was strongly correlated with RNA yield. Overall study results and their limits: PCR may preferentially amplify shorter templates, but because patient and control samples were amplified and corrected together, any resulting skew would affect both groups equally. Sequencing cDNA rather than genomic DNA could over-represent highly expressing activated cells, although activation and CD3 levels did not differ between groups. Patients with type 1 diabetes made fewer insertions and deleted more nucleotides at VDJ recombination sites, implying thymic rearrangement abnormalities. HLA sub-analyses involved small numbers of individuals, so any influence of HLA type on TCRB rearrangement remained unresolved. The naive, central memory and regulatory TCRB repertoires appeared to resemble one another more closely among patients than among healthy donors. In all four CD4+ subsets, TCRB CDR3 length was moderately but significantly shorter in type 1 diabetes patients.

A single peripheral blood draw of around 0.11 L on average was collected from each donor into heparinised tubes. A BD FACSAria II and a panel including CD45RO, CCR7, CD25, CD127, CD95 and CD27 were used to sort naive, central memory, regulatory and stem cell-like memory CD4+ T cells. Every sorted population had a purity above 95%. PBMCs were isolated immediately by Lymphoprep density gradient centrifugation and stained directly without culture. To minimize batch effects, samples were stained and sorted in pairs, one healthy donor with one patient per experiment. Its CDR3 holds 16 amino acids, cysteine through phenylalanine. Solely the CDR3 DNA is kept, with 48 bases framed from the first base. As encoded in the germline V gene (reference sequence), CDR1 is LNHDA while CDR2 is SQIVND. The junction carries 21 bases between V and J, which are trimmed by 8 bases and 4 bases respectively.

The sequence derives from a young man with type 1 diabetes. Sequenced sample: central memory CD4+ T cells from blood. Here the chain combines TRBV19 and TRBJ1-5; a tentative D call is TRBD1 (6 bases match). The nucleotides are TGTGCCAGTGGACCCCGGGGGCATGAGGTAAATCAGCCCCAGCATTTT. Its translation is CASGPRGHEVNQPQHF.